This TCR beta chain is from a study of blood T cell repertoires in COVID-19. Original handling: Estimation of nucleated cell counts was performed using reference gene primer amplification. This table comes from immunoSEQ multiplex PCR, and its TCRdb copy is limited to in-frame clones, with some not included. Clone size and V and J calls were adopted from that table, with D and trimming inferred from the DNA. The data contain around 150,000 clones, 80% to 90% of them singletons. Germline assignment: CDR1 MRHNA and CDR2 SNTAGT. J was trimmed by 0 bases and V by 5 bases; bases with no gene match: 6. This CDR3 contains 18 residues.

Input material: peripheral blood. The TCR originated in a woman aged 80 or over with acute or convalescent COVID-19. The rearrangement uses TRBV6-4 and TRBJ2-1; 14 bases are a match to TRBD2. The CDR3 nucleotides read TGTGCCAGCAGTTTGAGACTAGCGGGGGGGCGCTCCTACAATGAGCAGTTCTTC. Protein product: CASSLRLAGGRSYNEQFF.